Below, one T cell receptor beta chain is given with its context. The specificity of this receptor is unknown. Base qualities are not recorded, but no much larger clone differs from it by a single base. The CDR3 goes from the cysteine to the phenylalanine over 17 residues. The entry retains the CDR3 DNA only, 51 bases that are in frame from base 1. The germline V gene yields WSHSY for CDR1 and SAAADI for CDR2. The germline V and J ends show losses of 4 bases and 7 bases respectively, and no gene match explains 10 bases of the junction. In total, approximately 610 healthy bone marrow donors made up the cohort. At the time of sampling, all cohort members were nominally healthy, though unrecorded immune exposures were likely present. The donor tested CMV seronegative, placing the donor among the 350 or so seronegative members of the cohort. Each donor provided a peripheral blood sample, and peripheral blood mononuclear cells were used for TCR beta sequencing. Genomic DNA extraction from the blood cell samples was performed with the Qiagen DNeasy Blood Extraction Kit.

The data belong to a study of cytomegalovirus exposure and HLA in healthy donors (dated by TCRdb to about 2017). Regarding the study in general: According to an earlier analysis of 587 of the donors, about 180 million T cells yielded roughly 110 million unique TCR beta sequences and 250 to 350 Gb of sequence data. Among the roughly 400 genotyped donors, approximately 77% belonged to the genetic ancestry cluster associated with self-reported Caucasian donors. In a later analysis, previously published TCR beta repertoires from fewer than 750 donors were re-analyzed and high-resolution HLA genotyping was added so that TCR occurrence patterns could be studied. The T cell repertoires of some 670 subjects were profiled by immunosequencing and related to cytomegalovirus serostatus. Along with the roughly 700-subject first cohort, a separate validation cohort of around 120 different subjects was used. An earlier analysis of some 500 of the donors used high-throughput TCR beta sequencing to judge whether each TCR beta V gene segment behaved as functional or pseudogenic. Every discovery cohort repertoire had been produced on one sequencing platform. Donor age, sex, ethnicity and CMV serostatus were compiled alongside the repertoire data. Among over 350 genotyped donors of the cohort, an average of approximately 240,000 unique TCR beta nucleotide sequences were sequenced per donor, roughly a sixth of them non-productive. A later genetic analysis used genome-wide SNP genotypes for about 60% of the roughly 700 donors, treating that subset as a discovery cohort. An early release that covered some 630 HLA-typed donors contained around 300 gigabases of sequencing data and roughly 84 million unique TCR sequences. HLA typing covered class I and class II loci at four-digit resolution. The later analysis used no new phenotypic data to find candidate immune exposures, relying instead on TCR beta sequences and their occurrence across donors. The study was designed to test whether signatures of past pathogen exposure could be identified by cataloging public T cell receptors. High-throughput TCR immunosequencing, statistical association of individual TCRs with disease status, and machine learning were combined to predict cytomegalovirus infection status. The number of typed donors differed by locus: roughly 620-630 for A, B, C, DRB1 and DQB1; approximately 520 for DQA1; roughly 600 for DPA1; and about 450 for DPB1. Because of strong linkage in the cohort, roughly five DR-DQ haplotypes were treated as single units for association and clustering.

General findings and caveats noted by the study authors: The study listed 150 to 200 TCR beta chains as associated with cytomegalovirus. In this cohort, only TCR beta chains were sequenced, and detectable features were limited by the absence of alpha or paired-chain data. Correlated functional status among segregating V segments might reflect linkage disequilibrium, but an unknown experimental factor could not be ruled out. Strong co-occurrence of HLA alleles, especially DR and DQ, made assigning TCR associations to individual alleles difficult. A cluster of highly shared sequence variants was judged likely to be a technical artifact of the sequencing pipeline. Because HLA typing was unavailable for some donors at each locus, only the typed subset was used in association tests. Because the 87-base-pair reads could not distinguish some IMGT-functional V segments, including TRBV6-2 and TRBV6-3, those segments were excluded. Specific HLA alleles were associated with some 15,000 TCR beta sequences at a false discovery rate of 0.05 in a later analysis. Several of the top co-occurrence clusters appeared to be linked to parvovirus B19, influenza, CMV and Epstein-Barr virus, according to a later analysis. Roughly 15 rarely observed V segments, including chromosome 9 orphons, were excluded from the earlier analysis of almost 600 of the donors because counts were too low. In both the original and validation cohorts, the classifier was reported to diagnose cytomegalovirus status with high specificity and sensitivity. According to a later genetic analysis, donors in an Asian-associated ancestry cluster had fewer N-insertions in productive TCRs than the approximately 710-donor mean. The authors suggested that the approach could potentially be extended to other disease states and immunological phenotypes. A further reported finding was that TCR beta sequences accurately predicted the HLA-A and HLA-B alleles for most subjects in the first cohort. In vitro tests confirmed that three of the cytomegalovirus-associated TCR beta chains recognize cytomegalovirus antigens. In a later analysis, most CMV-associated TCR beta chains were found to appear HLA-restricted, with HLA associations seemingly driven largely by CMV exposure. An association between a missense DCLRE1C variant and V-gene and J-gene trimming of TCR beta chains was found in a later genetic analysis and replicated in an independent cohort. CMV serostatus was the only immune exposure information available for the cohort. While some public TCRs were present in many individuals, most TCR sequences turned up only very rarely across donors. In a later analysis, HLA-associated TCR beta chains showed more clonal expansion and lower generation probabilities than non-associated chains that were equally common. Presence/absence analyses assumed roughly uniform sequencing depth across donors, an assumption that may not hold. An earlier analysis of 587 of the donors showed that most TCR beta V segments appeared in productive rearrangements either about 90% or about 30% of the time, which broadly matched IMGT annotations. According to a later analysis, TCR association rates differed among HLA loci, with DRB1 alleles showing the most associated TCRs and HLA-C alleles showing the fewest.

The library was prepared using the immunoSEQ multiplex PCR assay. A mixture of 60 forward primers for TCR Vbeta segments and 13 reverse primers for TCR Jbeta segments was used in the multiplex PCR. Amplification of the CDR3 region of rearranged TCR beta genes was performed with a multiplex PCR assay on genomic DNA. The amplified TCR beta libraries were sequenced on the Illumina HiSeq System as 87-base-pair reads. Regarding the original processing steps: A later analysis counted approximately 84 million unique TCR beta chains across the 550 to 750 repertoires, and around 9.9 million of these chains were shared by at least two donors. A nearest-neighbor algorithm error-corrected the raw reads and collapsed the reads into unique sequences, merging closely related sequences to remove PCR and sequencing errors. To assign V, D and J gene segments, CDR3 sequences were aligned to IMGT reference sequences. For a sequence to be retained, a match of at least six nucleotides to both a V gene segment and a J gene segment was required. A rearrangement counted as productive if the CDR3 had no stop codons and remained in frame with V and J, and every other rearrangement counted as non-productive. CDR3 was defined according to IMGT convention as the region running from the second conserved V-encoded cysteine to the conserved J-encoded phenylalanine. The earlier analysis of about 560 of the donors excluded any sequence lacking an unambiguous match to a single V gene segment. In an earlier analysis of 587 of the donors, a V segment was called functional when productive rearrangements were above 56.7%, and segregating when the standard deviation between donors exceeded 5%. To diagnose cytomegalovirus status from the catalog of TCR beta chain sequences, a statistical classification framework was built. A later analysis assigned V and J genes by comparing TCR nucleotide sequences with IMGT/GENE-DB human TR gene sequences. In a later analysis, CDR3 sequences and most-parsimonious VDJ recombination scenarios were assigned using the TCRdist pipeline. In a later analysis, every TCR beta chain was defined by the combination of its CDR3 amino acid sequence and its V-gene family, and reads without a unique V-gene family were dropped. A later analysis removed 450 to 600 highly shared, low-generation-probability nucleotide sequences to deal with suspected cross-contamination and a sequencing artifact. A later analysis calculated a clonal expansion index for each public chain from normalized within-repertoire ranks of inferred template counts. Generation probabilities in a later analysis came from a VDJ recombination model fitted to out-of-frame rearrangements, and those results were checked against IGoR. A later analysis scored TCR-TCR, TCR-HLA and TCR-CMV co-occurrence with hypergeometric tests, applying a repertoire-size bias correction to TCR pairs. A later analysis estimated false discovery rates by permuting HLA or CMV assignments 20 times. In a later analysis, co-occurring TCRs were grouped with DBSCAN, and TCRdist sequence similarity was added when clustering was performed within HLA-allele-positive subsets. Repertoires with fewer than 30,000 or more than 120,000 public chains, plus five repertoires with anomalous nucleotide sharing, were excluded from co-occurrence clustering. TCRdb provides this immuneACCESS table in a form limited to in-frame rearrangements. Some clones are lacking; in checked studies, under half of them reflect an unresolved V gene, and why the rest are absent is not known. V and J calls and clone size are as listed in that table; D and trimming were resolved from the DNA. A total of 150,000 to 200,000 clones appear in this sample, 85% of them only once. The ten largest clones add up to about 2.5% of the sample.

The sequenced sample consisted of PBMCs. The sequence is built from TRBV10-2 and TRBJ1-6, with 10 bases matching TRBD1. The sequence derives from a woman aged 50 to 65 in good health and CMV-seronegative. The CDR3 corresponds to CASSANRDRGRNSPLHF. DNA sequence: TGCGCCAGCAGTGCGAATCGGGACAGGGGAAGGAATTCACCCCTCCACTTT.